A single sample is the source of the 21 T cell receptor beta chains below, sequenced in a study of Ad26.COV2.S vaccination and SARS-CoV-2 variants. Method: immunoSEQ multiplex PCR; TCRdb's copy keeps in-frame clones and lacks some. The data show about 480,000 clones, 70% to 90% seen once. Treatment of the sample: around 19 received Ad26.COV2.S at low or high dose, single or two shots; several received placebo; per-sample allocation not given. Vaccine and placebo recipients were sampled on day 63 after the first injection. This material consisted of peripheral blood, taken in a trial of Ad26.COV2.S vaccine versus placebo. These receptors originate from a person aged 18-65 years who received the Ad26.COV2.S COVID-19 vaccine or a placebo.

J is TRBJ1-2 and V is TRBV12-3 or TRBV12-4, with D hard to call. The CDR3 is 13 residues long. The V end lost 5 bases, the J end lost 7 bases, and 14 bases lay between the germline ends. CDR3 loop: CASSLLTISGYTF. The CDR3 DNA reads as TGTGCCAGCAGTCTGCTGACTATAAGTGGCTACACCTTC.

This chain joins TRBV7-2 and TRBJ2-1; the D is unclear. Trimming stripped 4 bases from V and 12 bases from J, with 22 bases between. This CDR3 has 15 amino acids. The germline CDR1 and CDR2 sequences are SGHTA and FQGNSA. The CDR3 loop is CASSSTLGITMTQFF. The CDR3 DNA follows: TGTGCCAGCAGCTCCACCCTGGGAATCACAATGACGCAGTTCTTC.

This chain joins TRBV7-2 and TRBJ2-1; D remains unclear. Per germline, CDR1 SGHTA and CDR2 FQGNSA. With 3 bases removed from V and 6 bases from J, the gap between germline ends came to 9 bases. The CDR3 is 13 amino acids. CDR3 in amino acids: CASSFLGPNEQFF. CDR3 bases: TGTGCCAGCAGCTTCCTAGGGCCCAATGAGCAGTTCTTC.

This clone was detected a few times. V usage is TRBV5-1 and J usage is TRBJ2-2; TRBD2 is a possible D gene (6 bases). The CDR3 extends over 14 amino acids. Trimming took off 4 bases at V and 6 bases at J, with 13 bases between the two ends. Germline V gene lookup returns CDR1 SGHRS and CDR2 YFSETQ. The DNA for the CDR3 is TGCGCCAGCAGCACTACGACTAGTCCCGGGGAGCTGTTTTTT. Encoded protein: CASSTTTSPGELFF.

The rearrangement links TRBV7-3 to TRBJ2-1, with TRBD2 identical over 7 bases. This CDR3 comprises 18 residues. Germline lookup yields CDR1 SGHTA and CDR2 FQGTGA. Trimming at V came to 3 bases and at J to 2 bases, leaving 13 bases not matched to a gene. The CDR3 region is CASSFAPSGLTPYNEQFF. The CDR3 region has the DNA TGTGCCAGCAGCTTCGCGCCTAGCGGCCTAACCCCCTACAATGAGCAGTTCTTC.

CDR3 region: CASSLVPNGGALFF. CDR3 DNA sequence: TGTGCCAGCAGCTTAGTTCCAAACGGGGGAGCGCTGTTTTTT. The rearrangement joins TRBV11-3 to TRBJ2-2, with D possibly TRBD2 on 6 matching bases. The CDR3 runs to 14 residues. Per germline, CDR1 SGHNT and CDR2 YENEEA. Trimming removed 1 base from V and 13 bases from J, with 16 bases in between.

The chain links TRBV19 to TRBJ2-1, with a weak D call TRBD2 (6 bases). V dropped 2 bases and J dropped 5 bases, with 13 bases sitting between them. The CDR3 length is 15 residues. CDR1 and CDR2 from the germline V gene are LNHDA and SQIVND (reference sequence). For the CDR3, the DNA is TGTGCCAGTAGTATATTTAGCGGACAAAACAATGAGCAGTTCTTC. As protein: CASSIFSGQNNEQFF.

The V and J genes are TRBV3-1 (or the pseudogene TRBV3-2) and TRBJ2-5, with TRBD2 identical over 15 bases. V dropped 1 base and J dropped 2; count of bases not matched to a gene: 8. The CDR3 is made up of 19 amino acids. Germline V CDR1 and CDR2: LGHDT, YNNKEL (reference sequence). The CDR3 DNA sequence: TGTGCCAGCAGCCAAGGTTCGGGACTAGCGGGAGGAGGGCAAGAGACCCAGTACTTC. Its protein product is CASSQGSGLAGGGQETQYF.

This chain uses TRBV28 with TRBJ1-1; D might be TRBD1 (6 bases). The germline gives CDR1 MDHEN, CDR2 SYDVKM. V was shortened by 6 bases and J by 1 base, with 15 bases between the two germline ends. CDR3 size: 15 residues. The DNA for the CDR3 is TGTGCCAGCAGCAAGACAGGTTACCGGAACACTGAAGCTTTCTTT. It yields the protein CASSKTGYRNTEAFF.

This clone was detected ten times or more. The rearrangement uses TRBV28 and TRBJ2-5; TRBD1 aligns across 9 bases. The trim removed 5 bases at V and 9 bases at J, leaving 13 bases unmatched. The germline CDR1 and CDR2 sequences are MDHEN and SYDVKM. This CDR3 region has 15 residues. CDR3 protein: CASSLFRDRERAQYF. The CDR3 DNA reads TGTGCCAGCAGTCTCTTCCGGGACAGGGAGAGGGCCCAGTACTTC. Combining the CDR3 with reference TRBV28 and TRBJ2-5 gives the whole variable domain DVKVTQSSRYLVKRTGEKVFLECVQDMDHENMFWYRQDPGLGLRLIYFSYDVKMKEKGDIPEGYSVSREKKERFSLILESASTNQTSMYLCASSLFRDRERAQYFGPGTRLLVL.

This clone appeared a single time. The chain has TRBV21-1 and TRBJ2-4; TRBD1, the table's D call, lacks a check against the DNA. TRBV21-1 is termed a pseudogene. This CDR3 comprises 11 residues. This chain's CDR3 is CASNGKTGTPF. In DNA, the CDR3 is TGTGCCAGCAATGGAAAGACAGGGACTCCCTTC.

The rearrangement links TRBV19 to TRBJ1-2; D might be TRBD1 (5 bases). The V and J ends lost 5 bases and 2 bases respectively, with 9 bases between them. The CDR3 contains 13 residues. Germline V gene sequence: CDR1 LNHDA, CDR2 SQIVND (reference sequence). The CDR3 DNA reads TGTGCCAGTAGTTCTTCAGGGAACTATGGCTACACCTTC. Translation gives CASSSSGNYGYTF.

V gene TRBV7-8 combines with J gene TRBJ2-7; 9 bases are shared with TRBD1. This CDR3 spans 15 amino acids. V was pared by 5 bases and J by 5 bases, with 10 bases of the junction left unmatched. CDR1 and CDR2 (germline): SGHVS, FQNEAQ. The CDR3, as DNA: TGTGCCAGCAGCAGACTCGGGACAGGGCGTGACGAGCAGTACTTC. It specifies CASSRLGTGRDEQYF. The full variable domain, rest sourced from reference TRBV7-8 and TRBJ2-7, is GAGVSQSPRYKVAKRGQDVALRCDPISGHVSLFWYQQALGQGPEFLTYFQNEAQLDKSGLPSDRFFAERPEGSVSTLKIQRTQQEDSAVYLCASSRLGTGRDEQYFGPGTRLTVT.

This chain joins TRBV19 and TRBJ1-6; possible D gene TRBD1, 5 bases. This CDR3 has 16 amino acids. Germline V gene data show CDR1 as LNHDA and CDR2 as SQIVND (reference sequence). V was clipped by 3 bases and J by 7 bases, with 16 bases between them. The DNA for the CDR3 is TGTGCCAGTAGTATTGTTGGGGGAACGGGCAATTCACCCCTCCACTTT. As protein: CASSIVGGTGNSPLHF. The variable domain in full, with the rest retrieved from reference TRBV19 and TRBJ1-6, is DGGITQSPKYLFRKEGQNVTLSCEQNLNHDAMYWYRQDPGQGLRLIYYSQIVNDFQKGDIAEGYSVSREKKESFPLTVTSAQKNPTAFYLCASSIVGGTGNSPLHFGNGTRLTVT.

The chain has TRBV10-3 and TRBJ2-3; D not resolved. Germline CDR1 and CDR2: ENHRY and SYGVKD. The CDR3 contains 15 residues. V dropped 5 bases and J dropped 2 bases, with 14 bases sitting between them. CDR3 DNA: TGTGCCATCAGTCCAACTGGTGGGCTCACAGATACGCAGTATTTT. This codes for CAISPTGGLTDTQYF.

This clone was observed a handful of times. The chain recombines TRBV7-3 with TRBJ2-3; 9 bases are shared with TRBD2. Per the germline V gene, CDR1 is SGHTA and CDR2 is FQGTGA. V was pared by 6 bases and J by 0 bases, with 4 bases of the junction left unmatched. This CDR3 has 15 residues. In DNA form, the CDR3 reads TGTGCCAGCAGTCCTAGCGGGACTAGCACAGATACGCAGTATTTT. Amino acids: CASSPSGTSTDTQYF.

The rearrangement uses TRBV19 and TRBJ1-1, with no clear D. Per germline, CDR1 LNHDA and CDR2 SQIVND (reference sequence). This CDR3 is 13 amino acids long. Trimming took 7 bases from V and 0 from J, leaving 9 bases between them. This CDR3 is CASKSPLNTEAFF. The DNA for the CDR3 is TGTGCCAGTAAGTCGCCACTGAACACTGAAGCTTTCTTT.

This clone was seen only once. CDR3 in DNA: TGTGCCAGCAGCACCAGCGGGAGGGCCCACGGAGAGCAGTTCTTC. It translates to CASSTSGRAHGEQFF. The chain is built from TRBV5-4 and TRBJ2-1; 10 nucleotides agree with TRBD2. CDR3 length: 15 amino acids. CDR1 SGHNT and CDR2 YYREEE come from the germline V gene (reference sequence). Germline trimming cut 4 bases from V and 10 bases from J; bases unmatched to any gene: 11.

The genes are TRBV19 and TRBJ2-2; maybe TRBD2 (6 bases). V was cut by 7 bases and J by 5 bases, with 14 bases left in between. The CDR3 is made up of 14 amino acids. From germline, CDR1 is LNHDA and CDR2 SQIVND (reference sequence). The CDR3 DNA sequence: TGTGCCAGTACCCCGCGACGGGAGACCGGGGAGCTGTTTTTT. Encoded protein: CASTPRRETGELFF.

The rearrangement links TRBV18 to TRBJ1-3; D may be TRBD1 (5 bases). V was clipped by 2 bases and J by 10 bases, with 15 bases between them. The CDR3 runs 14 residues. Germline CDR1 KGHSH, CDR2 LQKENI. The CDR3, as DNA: TGTGCCAGCTCACCAGGGGCAGACCGAGGGACCATATATTTT. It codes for CASSPGADRGTIYF.

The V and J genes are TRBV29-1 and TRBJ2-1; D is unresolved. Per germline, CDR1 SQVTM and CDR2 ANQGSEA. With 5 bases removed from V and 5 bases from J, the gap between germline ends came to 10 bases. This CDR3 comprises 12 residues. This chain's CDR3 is CSVSRRDNEQFF. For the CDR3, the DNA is TGCAGCGTTTCCCGTAGGGACAATGAGCAGTTCTTC.